The table lists the clone carrying this T cell receptor (beta chain) with a count of one. Its antigen remains unknown. This CDR3 comprises 17 residues. The V gene's germline CDR1 is SGHRS and CDR2 YFSETQ. The V end lost 4 bases, the J end lost 0 bases, and 17 bases lay between the germline ends. This specimen belongs to a study of cytotoxic CD8 clonotypes in ibrutinib-treated CLL. Background on the study: Sequencing produced an average of roughly 270,000 productive templates and approximately 90,000 productive rearrangements per sample.

Data came from immunoSEQ multiplex PCR; TCRdb stores just in-frame clones and leaves some out. The table shows roughly 220,000 clones, with about three quarters occurring only once. Study-level points and caveats: Relative to age-matched healthy donors, clonality at baseline was higher, and it tracked circulating CD8+ T-cell counts. Clonality showed a rise at ibrutinib response that reversed toward baseline at progression.

This TCR was sampled from a human donor with chronic lymphocytic leukemia. This chain links TRBV5-1 with TRBJ2-1; tentative D call: TRBD1 (6 bases). The sample in question was PBMCs, obtained after 12 months of ibrutinib treatment. This chain's CDR3 is CASSLDVGASSYNEQFF. For the CDR3, the DNA is TGCGCCAGCAGCCTGGATGTGGGGGCTAGCTCCTACAATGAGCAGTTCTTC.